One and the same sample provided the 20 T cell receptor beta chains below, sequenced in a study of blood T cell repertoires in COVID-19. Produced via immunoSEQ multiplex PCR; TCRdb's table is partial and in-frame only. The sample contains a few hundred thousand clones, 85% to 90% of which appear only once. Sequencing was done on a sample of PBMCs or T cells enriched from blood (not recorded which). The receptors come from a woman in her 50s who had recovered from COVID-19.

V gene TRBV27 combines with J gene TRBJ1-1; unclear D gene. Germline assignment: CDR1 MNHEY and CDR2 SMNVEV (reference sequence). The CDR3 covers 17 residues. V lost 2 bases, J lost 4 bases, and 20 bases lay in between. CDR3 protein: CASSLTRRGIVSTEAFF. The CDR3 DNA reads as TGTGCCAGCAGTTTAACTAGGCGAGGGATAGTGAGCACTGAAGCTTTCTTT.

The chain uses TRBV7-2 and TRBJ2-1; possible D gene TRBD1, 5 bases. The CDR3 consists of 16 residues. Looked up from germline, CDR1 is SGHTA and CDR2 is FQGNSA. Deletions cut 5 bases from V and 0 bases from J, with 14 bases between. The CDR3 here is CASSGRTRSSYNEQFF. The CDR3 DNA follows: TGTGCCAGCAGCGGTCGGACAAGGAGCTCCTACAATGAGCAGTTCTTC.

CDR3 sequence reads: CASGDRGQAQPQHF. In DNA form, the CDR3 reads TGTGCCAGCGGGGACAGGGGGCAGGCTCAGCCCCAGCATTTT. V gene TRBV5-8 combines with J gene TRBJ1-5, with 12 positions matching TRBD1. This CDR3 is built from 14 residues. The V and J ends lost 7 bases and 6 bases, in that order; junction bases with no gene match: 5. The germline V gene has CDR1 SGHTS and CDR2 YDEGEE.

The rearrangement uses TRBV9 and TRBJ2-2; 7 bases are a match to TRBD2. V lost 0 bases, J lost 6 bases, and 5 bases stayed unmatched. Germline assignment: CDR1 SGDLS and CDR2 YYNGEE. The CDR3 is 15 residues long. CDR3 protein: CASSVGTRISGELFF. The CDR3 DNA sequence: TGTGCCAGCAGCGTAGGGACTAGAATCTCCGGGGAGCTGTTTTTT.

A remark on this clone: Additional DNA sequences in this sample encode the identical CDR3. V gene TRBV6-1 combines with J gene TRBJ2-1; D is uncertain. Deletions cut 1 base from V and 5 bases from J, with 9 bases between. The CDR3 consists of 14 residues. CDR1 and CDR2 from the germline V gene are MNHNS and SASEGT. The CDR3 DNA follows: TGTGCCAGCAGTGAAGTGGGCAAAGACAATGAGCAGTTCTTC. Its translation is CASSEVGKDNEQFF.

The genes are TRBV9 and TRBJ2-3, with 8 bases that match TRBD1. The trim removed 2 bases at V and 1 base at J, leaving 3 bases unmatched. This CDR3 spans 15 amino acids. Germline-derived CDR1 and CDR2 are SGDLS and YYNGEE. This CDR3 reads CASSVTGGGTDTQYF. The CDR3 DNA reads as TGTGCCAGCAGCGTCACAGGGGGTGGCACAGATACGCAGTATTTT.

The gene calls are TRBV27 and TRBJ2-2, with 9 bases fitting TRBD2. The CDR3 extends over 17 amino acids. Germline values: CDR1 MNHEY, CDR2 SMNVEV (reference sequence). With V trimmed by 4 bases and J by 1 base, 7 bases remained unmatched. CDR3 protein: CASSSVPSGVNTGELFF. CDR3 DNA: TGTGCCAGCAGTTCCGTCCCTAGCGGGGTGAACACCGGGGAGCTGTTTTTT.

J is TRBJ2-7 and V is TRBV18, with no clear D. The CDR3 has 11 amino acids. Germline CDR1 KGHSH, CDR2 LQKENI. Trimming stripped 2 bases from V and 5 bases from J, with 4 bases between. The CDR3 DNA follows: TGTGCCAGCTCACCATCGGACGAGCAGTACTTC. Protein sequence: CASSPSDEQYF. Full variable domain (remainder filled in from reference TRBV18 and TRBJ2-7): NAGVMQNPRHLVRRRGQEARLRCSPMKGHSHVYWYRQLPEEGLKFMVYLQKENIIDESGMPKERFSAEFPKEGPSILRIQQVVRGDSAAYFCASSPSDEQYFGPGTRLTVT.

This sequence joins TRBV2 and TRBJ2-2; 7 positions agree with TRBD2. V lost 6 bases to trimming and J lost 2 bases; unmatched junction nucleotides: 9. CDR1 and CDR2 (germline): SNHLY, FYNNEI. This CDR3 has 16 residues. CDR3: CASSPVGGGNTGELFF. The CDR3 DNA reads TGTGCCAGCAGCCCCGTGGGCGGGGGAAACACCGGGGAGCTGTTTTTT.

The chain couples TRBV2 to TRBJ2-7; D is unclear. Germline V lookup: CDR1 SNHLY, CDR2 FYNNEI. The CDR3 is made up of 13 amino acids. Deletions cut 5 bases from V and 5 bases from J, with 13 bases between. CDR3 in amino acids: CASSLTVQDEQYF. The CDR3 DNA follows: TGTGCCAGCAGTCTTACGGTCCAGGACGAGCAGTACTTC.

CDR3 in amino acids: CASSRRTETGELFF. As DNA, the CDR3 is TGTGCCAGCAGCCGGAGGACAGAAACCGGGGAGCTGTTTTTT. This sequence joins TRBV13 and TRBJ2-2; a weak D match, TRBD1 (6 bases). Trimming took off 5 bases at V and 5 bases at J, with 12 bases between the two ends. This CDR3 has 14 amino acids. CDR1 is PRHDT, CDR2 FYEKMQ, per germline (reference sequence).

The chain has TRBV28 and TRBJ1-4, with D possibly matching TRBD1 (5 bases). CDR1 and CDR2 (germline): MDHEN, SYDVKM. The CDR3 spans 13 residues. Trimming shortened V by 3 bases and J by 8 bases, and 10 bases separated the two germline ends. The chain's CDR3 is CASSFPGWEKLFF. The DNA of the CDR3 is TGTGCCAGCAGTTTTCCAGGGTGGGAAAAACTGTTTTTT.

The J gene is TRBJ1-2, the V gene TRBV28; D is possibly TRBD1 (5 bases). The CDR3 is made up of 15 amino acids. V lost 8 bases, J lost 0 bases, and 16 bases lay in between. From germline, CDR1 is MDHEN and CDR2 SYDVKM. CDR3 DNA sequence: TGTGCCAGCTTGGGGGGATCGAAAACTAACTATGGCTACACCTTC. Protein sequence: CASLGGSKTNYGYTF.

V usage is TRBV18 and J usage is TRBJ2-3; D is possibly TRBD2 (5 bases). The CDR3 length is 15 residues. Per germline, CDR1 KGHSH and CDR2 LQKENI. V gave up 4 bases and J gave up 5 bases, with 16 bases separating them. CDR3 nucleotide sequence: TGTGCCAGCTCACTTGATAGCGCCCGCGGAGATACGCAGTATTTT. Translation: CASSLDSARGDTQYF. Variable domain in full (rest from reference TRBV18 and TRBJ2-3): NAGVMQNPRHLVRRRGQEARLRCSPMKGHSHVYWYRQLPEEGLKFMVYLQKENIIDESGMPKERFSAEFPKEGPSILRIQQVVRGDSAAYFCASSLDSARGDTQYFGPGTRLTVL.

This sequence joins TRBV4-3 and TRBJ1-1; tentative D call: TRBD1 (5 bases). Germline lookup yields CDR1 LGHNA and CDR2 YSLEER. The CDR3 runs to 17 residues. V lost 3 bases, J lost 0 bases, and 17 bases lay in between. The CDR3, as DNA: TGCGCCAGCAGCCAGGGGATGATGGACAACATGAACACTGAAGCTTTCTTT. Its protein is CASSQGMMDNMNTEAFF.

This clone was observed once. The chain joins TRBV6-5 to TRBJ1-5; D call uncertain. This CDR3 is 16 amino acids long. V lost 2 bases to trimming and J lost 7 bases, with 18 bases between them. From germline, CDR1 is MNHEY and CDR2 SVGAGI. Written as DNA, the CDR3 is TGTGCCAGCAGTTACCCGGAGACCAATACGGGGCAGCCCCAGCATTTT. Its translation: CASSYPETNTGQPQHF.

J is TRBJ2-5 and V is TRBV5-1; 7 positions match TRBD1. CDR1 and CDR2 from the germline V gene are SGHRS and YFSETQ. With 0 bases clipped from V and 6 bases from J, the junction kept 5 bases outside the gene matches. The CDR3 loop spans 14 amino acids. This chain's CDR3 is CASSLDRGHQTQYF. CDR3 nucleotides: TGCGCCAGCAGCTTGGACAGGGGCCATCAGACCCAGTACTTC.

V is TRBV6-4 and J is TRBJ2-1; 8 nucleotides agree with TRBD2. CDR3 length: 13 residues. In germline, CDR1 is MRHNA, CDR2 SNTAGT. V was clipped by 5 bases and J by 7 bases; unmatched bases: 4. CDR3 residues: CASSSGGPNEQFF. In DNA, the CDR3 is TGTGCCAGCAGTAGCGGGGGCCCGAATGAGCAGTTCTTC.

V usage is TRBV5-1 and J usage is TRBJ1-1, with a possible D match to TRBD1 (5 bases). The CDR3 length is 15 residues. Deletions cut 4 bases from V and 1 base from J, with 14 bases between. The germline CDR1 and CDR2 sequences are SGHRS and YFSETQ. In DNA form, the CDR3 reads TGCGCCAGCAGCGCCCAATCGGGGGGGAACACTGAAGCTTTCTTT. Its protein is CASSAQSGGNTEAFF.

The V and J genes are TRBV12-3 or TRBV12-4 and TRBJ1-2, with unresolved D. This CDR3 has 13 amino acids. V lost 3 bases and J 13 bases, leaving 18 bases between the germline ends. The DNA of the CDR3 is TGTGCCAGCAGTTTGGGCCTCGGCAGTGTATTCACCTTC. Its protein product is CASSLGLGSVFTF.